This record covers a single T cell receptor beta chain. At the DNA level, this CDR3 is encoded by other sequences in the same sample as well. This sample stems from a study of sequential checkpoint blockade in melanoma. Sequencing used immunoSEQ multiplex PCR; TCRdb keeps in-frame clones, though not all of them. The data show about 20,000 clones, about 86% seen once. The treatment here: randomized to nivolumab then ipilimumab (arm A) or the reverse (arm B). PBMC sorting kept live CD3+CD8+ cells without CD19 or CD56. This CDR3 is 15 amino acids long. Germline-derived CDR1 and CDR2 are SGDLS and YYNGEE. V lost 4 bases, J lost 0 bases, and 11 bases lay in between.

This sequence originates from a human donor with melanoma. The sample was CD8+ T cells sorted from blood (inferred from file names), taken from a patient given nivolumab and ipilimumab in sequence. The V call is TRBV9, the J call TRBJ2-1, with D possibly TRBD1 on 6 matching bases. This CDR3 reads CASSPQGNSYNEQFF. Written as DNA, the CDR3 is TGTGCCAGCAGCCCACAGGGAAACTCCTACAATGAGCAGTTCTTC.